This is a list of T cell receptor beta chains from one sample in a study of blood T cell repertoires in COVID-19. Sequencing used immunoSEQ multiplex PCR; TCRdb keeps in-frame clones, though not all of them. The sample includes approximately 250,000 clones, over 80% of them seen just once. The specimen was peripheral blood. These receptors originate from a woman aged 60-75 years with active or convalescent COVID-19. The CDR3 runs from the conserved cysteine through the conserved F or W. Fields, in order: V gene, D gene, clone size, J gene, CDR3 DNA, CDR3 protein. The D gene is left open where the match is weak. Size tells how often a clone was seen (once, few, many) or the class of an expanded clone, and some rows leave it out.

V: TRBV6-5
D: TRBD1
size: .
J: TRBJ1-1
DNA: TGTGCCAGCAGAACGACAGGGGCCCGGCTGCAAGCTTTCTTT
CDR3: CASRTTGARLQAFF

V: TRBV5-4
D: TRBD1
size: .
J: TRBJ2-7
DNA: TGTGCCAGCAGCTTCGAGGACAGGGGGTACGAGCAGTACTTC
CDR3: CASSFEDRGYEQYF

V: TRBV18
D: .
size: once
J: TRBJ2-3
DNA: TGTGCCAGCTCACCACCTTCCGCGGCAGATACGCAGTATTTT
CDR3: CASSPPSAADTQYF

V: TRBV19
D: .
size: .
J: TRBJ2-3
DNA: TGTGCCAGTAGTATAAGGGGTTGGGGCACAGATACGCAGTATTTT
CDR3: CASSIRGWGTDTQYF

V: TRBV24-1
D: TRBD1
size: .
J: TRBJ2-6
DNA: TGTGCCACCAGTGAAGAGAGGGGGCGTGGGGCCAACGTCCTGACTTTC
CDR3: CATSEERGRGANVLTF

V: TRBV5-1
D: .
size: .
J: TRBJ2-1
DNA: TGCGCCAGCAGCTTGTATAGCAATGAGCAGTTCTTC
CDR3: CASSLYSNEQFF

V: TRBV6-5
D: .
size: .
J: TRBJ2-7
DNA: TGTGCCAGCGTGGGGCACGAGCAGTACTTC
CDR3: CASVGHEQYF

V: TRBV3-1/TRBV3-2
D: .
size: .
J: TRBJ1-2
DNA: TGTGCCAGCAGCCAGGGCAGATTCTTCTATGGCTACACCTTC
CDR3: CASSQGRFFYGYTF

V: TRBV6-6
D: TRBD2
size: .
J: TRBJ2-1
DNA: TGTGCCAGCAGCCGATCTAGCGGGAGGGTTGGCAATGAGCAGTTCTTC
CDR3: CASSRSSGRVGNEQFF

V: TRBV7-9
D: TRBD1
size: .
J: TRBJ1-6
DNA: TGTGCCAGCAGCTACCAGGGGGCGCAGAATTCACCCCTCCACTTT
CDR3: CASSYQGAQNSPLHF

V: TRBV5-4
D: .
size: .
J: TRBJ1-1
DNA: TGTGCCAGCAGCTTGGCCGGGAGGAACACTGAAGCTTTCTTT
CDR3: CASSLAGRNTEAFF

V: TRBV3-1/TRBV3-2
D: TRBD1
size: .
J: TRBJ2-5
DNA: TGTGCCAGCAGCCAAGATCGCAACAGGGGGGAGACCCAGTACTTC
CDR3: CASSQDRNRGETQYF

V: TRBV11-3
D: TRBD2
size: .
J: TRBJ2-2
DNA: TGTGCCAGCAGCCCGCGGACTAGCGGGGAGAACACCGGGGAGCTGTTTTTT
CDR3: CASSPRTSGENTGELFF

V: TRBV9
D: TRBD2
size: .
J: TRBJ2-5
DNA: TGTGCCAGCAGCGTAGGGCTAGCGGGAGGTGCCCAGTACTTC
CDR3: CASSVGLAGGAQYF

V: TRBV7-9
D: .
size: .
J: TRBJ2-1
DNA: TGTGCCAGCAGCTTAACCGCGCTTAGCCCATACAATGAGCAGTTCTTC
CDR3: CASSLTALSPYNEQFF

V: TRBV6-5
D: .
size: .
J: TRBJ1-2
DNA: TGTGCCAGCAGTCCTACCTCAAGTAGGGGTGGCTACACCTTC
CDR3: CASSPTSSRGGYTF

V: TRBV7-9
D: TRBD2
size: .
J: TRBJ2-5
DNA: TGTGCCAGCAGCCCGCACGGGACTAGCGCACAAGAGACCCAGTACTTC
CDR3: CASSPHGTSAQETQYF

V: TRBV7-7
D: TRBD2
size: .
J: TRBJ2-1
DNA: TGTGCTAGCAGCCCCGGCGGGGTAGCGGGGGGGAATGAGCAGTTCTTC
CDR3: CASSPGGVAGGNEQFF

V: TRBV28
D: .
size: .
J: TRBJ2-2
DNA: TGTGCCAGCTGTAGAATAGACACCGGGGAGCTGTTTTTT
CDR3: CASCRIDTGELFF

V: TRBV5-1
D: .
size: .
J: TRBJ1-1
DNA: TGCGCCAGCAGCCCGGGACACTCGAACACTGAAGCTTTCTTT
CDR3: CASSPGHSNTEAFF

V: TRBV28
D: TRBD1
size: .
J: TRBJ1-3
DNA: TGTGCCAGCAGTGGGGACAGGGGGCGAGTCTTTGGAAACACCATATATTTT
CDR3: CASSGDRGRVFGNTIYF

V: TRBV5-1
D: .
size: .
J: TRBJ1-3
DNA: TGCGCCAGCAGCCGTGCGGGGACAAACACCATATATTTT
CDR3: CASSRAGTNTIYF

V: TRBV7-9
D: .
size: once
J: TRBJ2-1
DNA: TGTGCCAGCAGCCTGGACAGCTTCAATGAGCAGTTCTTC
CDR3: CASSLDSFNEQFF

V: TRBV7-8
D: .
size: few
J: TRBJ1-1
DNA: TGTGCCAGCAGCTCTATGACTCTCTCGGGGACTGAAGCTTTCTTT
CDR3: CASSSMTLSGTEAFF

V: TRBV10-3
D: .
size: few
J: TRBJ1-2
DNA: TGTGCCATCAGTGCCTCAGTTTCCGTTAACTATGGCTACACCTTC
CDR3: CAISASVSVNYGYTF

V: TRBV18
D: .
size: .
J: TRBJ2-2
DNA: TGTGCCAGCTCACCACCGGCCATGAACACCGGGGAGCTGTTTTTT
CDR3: CASSPPAMNTGELFF

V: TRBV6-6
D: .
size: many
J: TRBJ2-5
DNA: TGTGCCAGCAGTGAGCAAGAGACCCAGTACTTC
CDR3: CASSEQETQYF

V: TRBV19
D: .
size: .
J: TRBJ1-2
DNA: TGTGCCAGTATGTCGGGGGTGGGGTATGGCTACACCTTC
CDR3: CASMSGVGYGYTF

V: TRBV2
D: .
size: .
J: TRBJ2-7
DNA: TGTGCCAGCAGTGATCTACAGGGTTGGTACGAGCAGTACTTC
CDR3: CASSDLQGWYEQYF